The table lists the clone carrying this T cell receptor (beta chain) with a count of one. Its antigen remains unidentified. At one boundary the junction diverges from the germline segment, which might be a read error. The sample originates from a study of tumor-infiltrating lymphocytes in primary liver carcinoma. Study-wide findings and caveats: Tumor samples exhibited a significantly greater top-250-clone fraction than blood samples (p = 0.039). Only around 7.5-24% of top clones occurred in all five tumor regions.

Making TCR beta cDNA involved approximately 480 ng total RNA and a constant-region primer. Slightly modified ARM-PCR, run as three nested multiplex PCR rounds, produced the TCR beta libraries. TCRdb reanalysed the multiplex PCR reads using MiXCR and keeps one entry per CDR3 protein. The sample holds approximately 190,000 distinct CDR3 sequences; around 81% are singletons and the top ten take roughly 20%. Co-extraction yielded RNA and DNA from around 18-30 mg of unsorted bulk tissue. The TCR was taken from a man aged 35-49 years with primary liver carcinoma and hepatitis B virus infection. The material sequenced was tumor tissue from primary liver carcinoma.

DNA for the CDR3: TGTGCCAGCAGCCTCTGGGGGAATTCACCCCTCTACTTT. This encodes CASSLWGNSPLYF. The chain is built from TRBV5-5 and TRBJ1-6; possible D gene TRBD1, 5 bases. Germline assignment: CDR1 SGHKS and CDR2 YYEKEE (reference sequence). This CDR3 has 13 residues.